Below, one TCR beta chain is given with its context. Its matching antigen is unknown. This record comes from a study of cytomegalovirus exposure and HLA in healthy donors. Study-wide results and limits: Common viral pathogens were later found to be apparently linked to several of the most significant clusters. TCR beta sequences reportedly predicted the HLA-A and HLA-B alleles of most subjects accurately. In a later analysis, TCR beta V- and J-gene trimming showed a link to a missense DCLRE1C variant.

The CDR3 runs to 16 residues. Germline CDR1 and CDR2: SGHRS and YFSETQ. The V and J ends lost 4 bases and 2 bases, in that order; junction bases with no gene match: 9. Researchers ran the PCR with 60 Vbeta and 13 Jbeta primers. Assay used: immunoSEQ multiplex PCR; TCRdb lists only in-frame clones, some missing. Here the sample spans 170,000 or so clones, about 86% being singletons. The TCR originated in a woman in her late teens or twenties in good health and CMV-seronegative. Source material: PBMCs. V and J are TRBV5-1 and TRBJ2-5; 9 bases are a match to TRBD1. The CDR3 coding sequence is TGCGCCAGCAGCCCCGGGACAGGGCTCTCACAAGAGACCCAGTACTTC. The encoded protein is CASSPGTGLSQETQYF.